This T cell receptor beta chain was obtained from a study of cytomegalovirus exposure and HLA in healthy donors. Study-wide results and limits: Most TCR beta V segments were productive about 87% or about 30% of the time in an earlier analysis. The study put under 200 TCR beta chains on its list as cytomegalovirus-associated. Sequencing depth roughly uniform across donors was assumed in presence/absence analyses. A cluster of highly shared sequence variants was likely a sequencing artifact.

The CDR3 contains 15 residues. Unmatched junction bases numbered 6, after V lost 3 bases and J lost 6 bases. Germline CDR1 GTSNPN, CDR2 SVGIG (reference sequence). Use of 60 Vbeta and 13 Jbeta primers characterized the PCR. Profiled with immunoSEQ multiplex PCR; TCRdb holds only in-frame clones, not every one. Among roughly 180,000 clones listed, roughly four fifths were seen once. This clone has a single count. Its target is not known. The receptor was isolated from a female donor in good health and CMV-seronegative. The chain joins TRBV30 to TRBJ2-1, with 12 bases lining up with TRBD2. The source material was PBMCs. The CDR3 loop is CAWSDMGLAGNEQFF. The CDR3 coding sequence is TGTGCCTGGAGCGACATGGGACTAGCGGGCAATGAGCAGTTCTTC. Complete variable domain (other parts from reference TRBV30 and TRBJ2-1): SQTIHQWPATLVQPVGSPLSLECTVEGTSNPNLYWYRQAAGRGLQLLFYSVGIGQISSEVPQNLSASRPQDRQFILSSKKLLLSDSGFYLCAWSDMGLAGNEQFFGPGTRLTVL.